The 21 T cell receptor beta chains reported below all come from one sample, sequenced in a study of graft-versus-host responses after intestinal transplantation. Repertoires were generated with immunoSEQ multiplex PCR, while TCRdb's copy carries only in-frame clones and drops some. The sample has about 130,000 clones; 90% to 95% are singletons. Antigens of these TCRs are unknown. The material was unstimulated CD4+ T cells sorted from spleen or lymph node cells, obtained before intestinal transplant. Receptor source: a human donor who received an intestinal transplant.

The gene calls are TRBV23-1 and TRBJ2-7; D might be TRBD1 or TRBD2, each matching 5 bases. TRBV23-1 is reported as an ORF; its role is uncertain. The CDR3 has 15 amino acids. V gave up 0 bases and J gave up 4 bases, with 13 bases separating them. CDR3 nucleotide sequence: TGCGCCAGCAGTCAATCGTGGGGGAAGGGGTACGAGCAGTACTTC. Residues: CASSQSWGKGYEQYF.

CDR3 sequence reads: CASSLADRTGGTDTQYF. CDR3 in DNA: TGCGCCAGCAGCTTGGCCGATAGGACAGGGGGCACAGATACGCAGTATTTT. This chain links TRBV5-1 with TRBJ2-3, with 9 bases fitting TRBD1. Germline V lookup: CDR1 SGHRS, CDR2 YFSETQ. The J segment lost 1 base and the V segment lost 0 bases, leaving 6 bases of the junction unmatched. CDR3 length: 17 residues.

The chain joins TRBV7-9 to TRBJ2-5; D might be TRBD2 (5 bases). Germline V gene lookup returns CDR1 SEHNR and CDR2 FQNEAQ (reference sequence). V shed 3 bases and J shed 2 bases, with 13 bases lying between them. The CDR3 is 15 residues long. CDR3 bases: TGTGCCAGCAGCTTCCCTTTGGGAGCACAAGAGACCCAGTACTTC. The encoded protein is CASSFPLGAQETQYF.

The rearrangement joins TRBV7-9 to TRBJ2-1, with TRBD2 identical over 12 bases. The CDR3 consists of 15 residues. Trimming took 4 bases from V and 4 from J; bases not matched to a gene: 2. CDR1 and CDR2 (germline): SEHNR, FQNEAQ (reference sequence). CDR3 DNA sequence: TGTGCCAGCAGCTCCGGACTAGCGGGGTACAATGAGCAGTTCTTC. This translates into CASSSGLAGYNEQFF.

The chain carries TRBV5-6 and TRBJ1-4; D unclear. The germline V and J ends were trimmed by 2 bases and 0 bases, with 14 bases remaining between them. Germline lookup yields CDR1 SGHDT and CDR2 YYEEEE. This CDR3 spans 17 amino acids. This CDR3 reads CASSFGPRLATNEKLFF. The CDR3 bases are TGTGCCAGCAGCTTTGGCCCACGACTTGCAACTAATGAAAAACTGTTTTTT.

The chain is built from TRBV15 and TRBJ2-1; D could derive from TRBD1 or TRBD2 (5 bases each). Germline-derived CDR1 and CDR2 are LNHNV and YYDKDF (reference sequence). The ends were cut back, 1 base at V and 6 bases at J, with 10 bases in the middle. There are 14 residues in the CDR3. Here the CDR3 reads CATSRADGGNEQFF. CDR3 coding DNA: TGTGCCACCAGCAGAGCCGATGGGGGCAATGAGCAGTTCTTC.

This chain uses TRBV2 with TRBJ2-3; D is tentatively TRBD1 or TRBD2 (5 bases each). V was clipped by 3 bases and J by 4 bases, with 11 bases between them. CDR1 is SNHLY and CDR2 is FYNNEI in the germline V gene. The CDR3 contains 14 residues. In DNA, the CDR3 is TGTGCCAGCAGTGAGGGGGTGTTGGCAGATACGCAGTATTTT. Encoded protein: CASSEGVLADTQYF.

This chain links TRBV11-2 with TRBJ2-1; 8 bases agree with TRBD2. CDR1 and CDR2 (germline): SGHAT, FQNNGV. V was clipped by 0 bases and J by 0 bases; unmatched bases: 10. The CDR3 extends over 19 amino acids. The CDR3 region is CASSLDAGGYASSYNEQFF. The CDR3 bases are TGTGCCAGCAGCTTAGACGCGGGGGGTTACGCAAGCTCCTACAATGAGCAGTTCTTC.

The rearrangement uses TRBV7-2 and TRBJ2-3; D unclear. Germline CDR1 is SGHTA and CDR2 is FQGNSA. The V and J ends lost 5 bases and 6 bases respectively, with 12 bases between them. The CDR3 contains 13 residues. The CDR3 loop is CASSPGRVDTQYF. The CDR3 DNA sequence: TGTGCCAGCAGCCCCGGGCGTGTGGATACGCAGTATTTT. The complete variable domain, with remaining parts taken from reference TRBV7-2 and TRBJ2-3, reads GAGVSQSPSNKVTEKGKDVELRCDPISGHTALYWYRQSLGQGLEFLIYFQGNSAPDKSGLPSDRFSAERTGGSVSTLTIQRTQQEDSAVYLCASSPGRVDTQYFGPGTRLTVL.

The chain carries TRBV30 and TRBJ1-1; a possible D gene is TRBD1 (6 bases). The germline V gene encodes CDR1 GTSNPN and CDR2 SVGIG (reference sequence). Between the trimmed V and J ends, which lost 2 bases and 6 bases, there was a span of 10 bases. The CDR3 is made up of 12 amino acids. The CDR3 DNA reads as TGTGCCTGGAGTACAGGGTTGGCTGAAGCTTTCTTT. Translation gives CAWSTGLAEAFF.

V is TRBV6-8 and J is TRBJ1-2; D is uncertain. Germline CDR1 is MNHGY and CDR2 is SAAAGT. Deletions cut 2 bases from V and 0 bases from J, with 16 bases between. The CDR3 is 17 residues long. CDR3 nucleotides: TGTGCCAGCAGTTACGAGCGGGCGATTCCCACTAACTATGGCTACACCTTC. Protein sequence: CASSYERAIPTNYGYTF.

This rearrangement joins TRBV19 to TRBJ1-2, with TRBD1 as a possible D gene (5 bases). CDR1 is LNHDA, CDR2 SQIVND, per germline (reference sequence). V lost 5 bases, J lost 5 bases, and 15 bases lay in between. CDR3 length: 14 amino acids. The CDR3 nucleotides read TGTGCCAGTAGTCCACTCAGGGCAACTTATGGCTACACCTTC. It is translated as CASSPLRATYGYTF.

The genes are TRBV5-1 and TRBJ2-7; D is uncertain. CDR3 length: 14 amino acids. Germline V lookup: CDR1 SGHRS, CDR2 YFSETQ. Trimming removed 0 bases at V and 3 bases at J, with 10 bases between. The CDR3 region is CASSLGVFDYEQYF. CDR3 DNA: TGCGCCAGCAGCTTGGGGGTATTCGACTACGAGCAGTACTTC.

The V and J genes are TRBV18 and TRBJ1-5; D unclear. Per the germline V gene, CDR1 is KGHSH and CDR2 is LQKENI. The CDR3 is 13 amino acids. Trimming pared 5 bases from V and 4 bases from J, leaving 9 bases between. This CDR3 is CASSSPPNQPQHF. In nucleotides, the CDR3 is TGTGCCAGCTCATCGCCGCCGAATCAGCCCCAGCATTTT.

The V call is TRBV5-1, the J call TRBJ1-2, with D tentatively TRBD1 (6 bases). Germline-derived CDR1 and CDR2 are SGHRS and YFSETQ. Trimming shortened V by 4 bases and J by 3 bases, and 16 bases separated the two germline ends. The CDR3 has 15 residues. This chain's CDR3 is CASSPLTAGDYGYTF. DNA of the CDR3: TGCGCCAGCAGCCCACTGACGGCAGGGGACTATGGCTACACCTTC. The complete variable domain, with remaining parts taken from reference TRBV5-1 and TRBJ1-2, reads KAGVTQTPRYLIKTRGQQVTLSCSPISGHRSVSWYQQTPGQGLQFLFEYFSETQRNKGNFPGRFSGRQFSNSRSEMNVSTLELGDSALYLCASSPLTAGDYGYTFGSGTRLTVV.

This chain links TRBV5-4 with TRBJ2-7, with 9 bases aligning to TRBD1. V lost 3 bases, J lost 6 bases, and 4 bases stayed unmatched. The CDR3 runs to 13 residues. Germline values: CDR1 SGHNT, CDR2 YYREEE (reference sequence). This CDR3 is CASSWDRELEQYF. In DNA form, the CDR3 reads TGTGCCAGCAGCTGGGACAGGGAGCTCGAGCAGTACTTC. Full variable domain (missing parts from reference TRBV5-4 and TRBJ2-7): ETGVTQSPTHLIKTRGQQVTLRCSSQSGHNTVSWYQQALGQGPQFIFQYYREEENGRGNFPPRFSGLQFPNYSSELNVNALELDDSALYLCASSWDRELEQYFGPGTRLTVT.

The genes are TRBV6-5 and TRBJ2-3; 8 bases are shared with TRBD1. CDR1 and CDR2 (germline): MNHEY, SVGAGI. Trimming removed 6 bases from V and 5 bases from J; junction bases left unmatched: 7. The CDR3 covers 14 residues. The CDR3 nucleotides read TGTGCCAGCAGCGTGGACAGGGTCGGAGATACGCAGTATTTT. Its translation is CASSVDRVGDTQYF.

The rearrangement joins TRBV7-6 to TRBJ1-1; 9 nucleotides match TRBD1. Germline-derived CDR1 and CDR2 are SGHVS and FNYEAQ. CDR3 length equals 17 residues. V shed 0 bases and J 6 bases; nucleotides not matched to a gene: 11. The CDR3 spells CASSLARKQGAAAEAFF. CDR3 nucleotides: TGTGCCAGCAGCTTAGCGCGAAAACAGGGGGCGGCGGCTGAAGCTTTCTTT.

This chain joins TRBV5-4 and TRBJ2-4; the D gene is possibly TRBD1 (5 bases). The CDR3 runs 14 residues. V was shortened by 4 bases and J by 2 bases, with 10 bases between the two germline ends. Germline loops: CDR1 SGHNT, CDR2 YYREEE (reference sequence). The CDR3 DNA sequence: TGTGCCAGCAGCCTCCAGGACACCAAAAACATTCAGTACTTC. It specifies CASSLQDTKNIQYF.

V gene TRBV18 combines with J gene TRBJ2-1; D may match TRBD1 or TRBD2 (5 bases each). This CDR3 contains 16 residues. The V and J ends lost 2 bases and 1 base respectively, with 12 bases between them. Germline assignment: CDR1 KGHSH and CDR2 LQKENI. CDR3 coding DNA: TGTGCCAGCTCACCAACCCGGGACGTTTCCTACAATGAGCAGTTCTTC. Translated: CASSPTRDVSYNEQFF.

The genes are TRBV27 and TRBJ2-2; 8 nucleotides line up with TRBD2. CDR3 length: 18 amino acids. The V gene end was trimmed by 7 bases and the J gene end by 5 bases; junction bases not matched to a gene: 18. Germline V gives CDR1 MNHEY, CDR2 SMNVEV (reference sequence). CDR3 sequence: CASNPLPRSGGETGELFF. CDR3 coding DNA: TGTGCCAGCAACCCCCTTCCACGGAGCGGGGGAGAGACCGGGGAGCTGTTTTTT.